This T cell receptor beta chain was found in a study of beta chain features in type 1 diabetes. Germline V gives CDR1 SGHRS, CDR2 YFSETQ. This CDR3 spans 12 amino acids. Trimming removed 5 bases from V and 10 bases from J; junction bases left unmatched: 4. Broader study findings: The analysis here could not establish whether HLA type shapes TCRB rearrangement. People with Type 1 diabetes carried modestly yet significantly shorter TCRB CDR3s in all four CD4+ subsets. Among type 1 diabetes patients, VDJ junctions had fewer insertions and more deletions.

Comment on this clone: Its antigen is undetermined.

All of the isolated RNA was reverse transcribed, so expressed TCRB transcripts were sequenced. Samples of naive, central memory and regulatory T cells yielded a mean of around 3.4 million reads. Measured with immunoSEQ multiplex PCR; TCRdb has only the in-frame clones, and not every one. The top ten hold 0.4% to 0.5% of the sample, which has 140,000 to 150,000 clones, about 50% seen once. The V call is TRBV5-1, the J call TRBJ1-5; 9 bases map to TRBD1. This clonotype was obtained from a man between 18 and 29 years old in good health. The specimen sequenced was Tregs from blood. The CDR3, as DNA: TGCGCCAGCAGACAGACAGGGGGTCCCCAGCATTTT. This encodes CASRQTGGPQHF.